This T cell receptor (beta chain) was sequenced in a study of T cell repertoires in cytomegalovirus infection. Using its own MiXCR run on the reads, TCRdb lists one record per CDR3 protein. This sample has about 200,000 distinct CDR3 sequences, with about a tenth found just once. The V end was cut by 0 bases, the J end by 0 bases, with 13 bases between. The CDR3 runs to 16 residues. Germline V gene data show CDR1 as DFQATT and CDR2 as SNEGSKA (reference sequence). The V and J genes are TRBV20-1 and TRBJ2-3, with TRBD2 as a possible D gene (6 bases). The source of this sequence is a human donor in good health (CMV status not recorded). Some clones in this sample may be carry-over from other donors' samples. The sample comprised PBMCs. The CDR3 region has the DNA TGCAGTGCTAGAGATCTCCTAGCGTTAAGCACAGATACGCAGTATTTT. Translation: CSARDLLALSTDTQYF.